Following are 10 T cell receptor beta chains from one sample sequenced in a study of blood T cell repertoires in COVID-19. Only in-frame clones appear in the TCRdb table, and some are missing; sequencing was by immunoSEQ multiplex PCR. The repertoire holds approximately 470,000 clones, with roughly 87% as singletons. Material: PBMCs or T cells enriched from blood (not recorded which). These receptor sequences come from a woman in her late teens or twenties who had recovered from COVID-19.

CDR3 DNA sequence: TGTGCGTGTTTGGCCCAAGAAAAACTGTTTTTT. It yields the protein CACLAQEKLFF. The chain uses TRBV12-3 or TRBV12-4 and TRBJ1-4; D gene uncertain. The CDR3 is 11 amino acids.

The chain combines TRBV4-1 with TRBJ2-1, with 8 bases aligning to TRBD1. Looked up from germline, CDR1 is MGHRA and CDR2 is YSYEKL. The CDR3 totals 15 residues. The V segment lost 3 bases and the J segment 6 bases; nucleotides outside the gene matches: 7. The CDR3 reads CASSQSQGAANEQFF. DNA of the CDR3: TGCGCCAGCAGCCAGTCCCAGGGGGCGGCCAATGAGCAGTTCTTC.

This clone appeared once. The genes are TRBV18 and TRBJ2-5; 9 nucleotides line up with TRBD2. Germline assignment: CDR1 KGHSH and CDR2 LQKENI. The CDR3 is 17 residues long. J was trimmed by 2 bases and V by 1 base; bases with no gene match: 8. CDR3 bases: TGTGCCAGCTCACCACTAGCGGGGGCTTCATCACAAGAGACCCAGTACTTC. It encodes CASSPLAGASSQETQYF.

The chain joins TRBV6-6 to TRBJ1-1; D is unclear. Trimming removed 6 bases from V and 6 bases from J, with 8 bases in between. CDR1 and CDR2 from the germline V gene are MNHNY and SVGAGI (reference sequence). The CDR3 has 11 amino acids. CDR3 loop: CASRQTSEAFF. Written as DNA, the CDR3 is TGTGCCAGCAGACAGACCTCTGAAGCTTTCTTT.

CDR3 bases: TGCGCCAGCAGCCAAGATCAGAGAGGAAGAGAAGCTTTCTTT. Translated, it gives CASSQDQRGREAFF. The genes are TRBV4-1 and TRBJ1-1; D is ambiguous. V was cut by 0 bases and J by 8 bases, with 13 bases left in between. Germline V CDR1 and CDR2: MGHRA, YSYEKL. The CDR3 covers 14 residues.

The J gene is TRBJ2-7, the V gene TRBV7-2; 7 bases are a match to TRBD1. Germline lookup yields CDR1 SGHTA and CDR2 FQGNSA. Unmatched junction bases numbered 12, after V lost 0 bases and J lost 1 base. This CDR3 is 18 amino acids long. The CDR3 DNA follows: TGTGCCAGCAGCTTAGCGCCGGGACAGACTCGTTTATCCTACGAGCAGTACTTC. Translation: CASSLAPGQTRLSYEQYF. Drawing the rest from reference TRBV7-2 and TRBJ2-7, the complete variable domain is GAGVSQSPSNKVTEKGKDVELRCDPISGHTALYWYRQSLGQGLEFLIYFQGNSAPDKSGLPSDRFSAERTGGSVSTLTIQRTQQEDSAVYLCASSLAPGQTRLSYEQYFGPGTRLTVT.

V and J are TRBV28 and TRBJ1-2; TRBD1 aligns across 7 bases. Germline CDR1 reads MDHEN; CDR2 reads SYDVKM. J was trimmed by 3 bases and V by 4 bases; bases with no gene match: 8. The CDR3 contains 15 residues. The CDR3 here is CASSWVAGQYYGYTF. In DNA form, the CDR3 reads TGTGCCAGCAGTTGGGTCGCGGGACAGTACTATGGCTACACCTTC.

This chain connects TRBV19 to TRBJ1-5; 10 bases are shared with TRBD1. The germline CDR1 and CDR2 sequences are LNHDA and SQIVND (reference sequence). J lost 7 bases, V lost 0 bases, and 15 bases had no gene match. CDR3 length: 19 amino acids. In DNA form, the CDR3 reads TGTGCCAGTAGTATAGACCCAGAACCTCAGACAGGGGGCGAGCAGCCCCAGCATTTT. This encodes CASSIDPEPQTGGEQPQHF.

The chain carries TRBV24-1 and TRBJ2-7; TRBD1 aligns across 7 bases. The ends lost 4 bases at V and 4 bases at J; junction bases unmatched: 15. The V gene's germline CDR1 is KGHDR and CDR2 SFDVKD. CDR3 size: 17 residues. CDR3 amino acids: CATSDSITGTAVYEQYF. Here the CDR3 DNA reads TGTGCCACCAGTGACTCAATCACCGGGACAGCGGTATACGAGCAGTACTTC.

The rearrangement joins TRBV2 to TRBJ1-2, with D possibly TRBD1 on 5 matching bases. V was shortened by 3 bases and J by 5 bases, with 10 bases between the two germline ends. This CDR3 comprises 13 residues. Per the germline V gene, CDR1 is SNHLY and CDR2 is FYNNEI. The DNA of the CDR3 is TGTGCCAGCAGTGAGGGGGGACCTTATGGCTACACCTTC. This gives the protein CASSEGGPYGYTF.